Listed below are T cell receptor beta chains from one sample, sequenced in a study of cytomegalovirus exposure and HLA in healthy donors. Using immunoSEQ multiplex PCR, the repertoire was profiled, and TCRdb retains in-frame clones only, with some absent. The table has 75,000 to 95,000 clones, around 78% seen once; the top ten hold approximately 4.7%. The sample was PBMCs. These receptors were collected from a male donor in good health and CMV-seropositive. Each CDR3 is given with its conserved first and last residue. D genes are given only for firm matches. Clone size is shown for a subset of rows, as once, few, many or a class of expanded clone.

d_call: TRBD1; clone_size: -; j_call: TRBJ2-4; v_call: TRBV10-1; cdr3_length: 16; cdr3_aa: CASRITSGTGSVIQYF; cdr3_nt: TGCGCCAGCAGAATTACTTCTGGGACAGGGTCGGTCATTCAGTACTTC
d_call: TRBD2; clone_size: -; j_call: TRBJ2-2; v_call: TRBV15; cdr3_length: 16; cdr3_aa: CATSSRLAGRAGELFF; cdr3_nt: TGTGCCACCAGCAGTCGACTAGCGGGAAGGGCCGGGGAGCTGTTTTTT
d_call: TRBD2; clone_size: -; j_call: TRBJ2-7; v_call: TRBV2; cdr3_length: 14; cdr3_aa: CASHRLAGTYEQYF; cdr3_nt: TGTGCCAGCCACAGGCTAGCGGGAACTTACGAGCAGTACTTC
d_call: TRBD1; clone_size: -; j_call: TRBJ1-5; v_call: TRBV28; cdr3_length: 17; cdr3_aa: CASSSGQGSQYGQPQHF; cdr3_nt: TGTGCCAGCAGTTCCGGACAGGGTAGCCAGTATGGTCAGCCCCAGCATTTT
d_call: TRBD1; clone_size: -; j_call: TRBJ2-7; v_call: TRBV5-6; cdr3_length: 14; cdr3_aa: CASSGDRGLFEQYF; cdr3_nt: TGTGCCAGCAGTGGCGACAGGGGGCTTTTCGAGCAGTACTTC
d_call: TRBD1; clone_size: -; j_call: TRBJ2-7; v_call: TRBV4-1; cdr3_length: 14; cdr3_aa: CASSPQGNPYEQYF; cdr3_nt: TGCGCCAGCAGCCCACAGGGGAACCCCTACGAGCAGTACTTC
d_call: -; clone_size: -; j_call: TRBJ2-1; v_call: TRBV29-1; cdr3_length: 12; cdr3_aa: CSVAVDGSEQFF; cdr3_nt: TGCAGCGTTGCCGTGGACGGGAGTGAGCAGTTCTTC
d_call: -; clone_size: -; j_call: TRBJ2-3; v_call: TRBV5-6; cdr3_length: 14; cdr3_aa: CASRVRPSTDTQYF; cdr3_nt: TGTGCCAGCAGGGTGCGGCCTAGCACAGATACGCAGTATTTT
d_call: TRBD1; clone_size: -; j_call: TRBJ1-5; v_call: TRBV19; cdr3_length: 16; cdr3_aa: CASRTGTGISNQPQHF; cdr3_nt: TGTGCCAGTAGGACCGGGACAGGGATAAGCAATCAGCCCCAGCATTTT
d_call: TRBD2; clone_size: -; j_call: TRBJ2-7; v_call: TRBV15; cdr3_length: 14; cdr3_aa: CATSPSGGLYEQYF; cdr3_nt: TGTGCCACCAGCCCTAGTGGGGGACTATACGAGCAGTACTTC
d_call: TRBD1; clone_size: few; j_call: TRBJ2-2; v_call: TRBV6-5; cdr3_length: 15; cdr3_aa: CASRILQGANGELFF; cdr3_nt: TGTGCCAGCAGGATATTACAGGGGGCTAACGGGGAGCTGTTTTTT
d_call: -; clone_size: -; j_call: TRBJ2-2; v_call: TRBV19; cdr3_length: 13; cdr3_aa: CASNDRYTGELFF; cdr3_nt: TGTGCCAGTAATGACAGGTACACCGGGGAGCTGTTTTTT
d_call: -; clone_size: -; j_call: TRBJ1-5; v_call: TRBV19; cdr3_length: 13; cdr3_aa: CAGGVRSNQPQHF; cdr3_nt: TGTGCCGGAGGGGTGAGAAGCAATCAGCCCCAGCATTTT